These 4 T cell receptor beta chains originate from one sample sequenced in a study of blood T cell repertoires in COVID-19. TCRdb's table, derived via immunoSEQ multiplex PCR, lists solely in-frame clones and lacks some. The table records roughly 190,000 clones, roughly 94% of them present only once. The sample comprised peripheral blood. The receptors shown here come from a man in his thirties or forties with COVID-19, enrolled during active disease.

The rearrangement uses TRBV5-4 and TRBJ2-7, with 7 bases matching TRBD1. Losses at the gene ends were 4 bases for V and 7 bases for J; bases not matched to a gene: 8. This CDR3 has 13 residues. Germline V gene data show CDR1 as SGHNT and CDR2 as YYREEE (reference sequence). DNA for the CDR3: TGTGCCAGCAGCCAGGACCCGGACAGGGAGCAGTACTTC. This encodes CASSQDPDREQYF. Filled out from reference TRBV5-4 and TRBJ2-7, the complete variable domain reads ETGVTQSPTHLIKTRGQQVTLRCSSQSGHNTVSWYQQALGQGPQFIFQYYREEENGRGNFPPRFSGLQFPNYSSELNVNALELDDSALYLCASSQDPDREQYFGPGTRLTVT.

V is TRBV7-2 and J is TRBJ1-2; D ambiguous. Germline V CDR1 and CDR2: SGHTA, FQGNSA. This CDR3 has 15 amino acids. Trimming stripped 0 bases from V and 3 bases from J, with 11 bases between. The CDR3 here is CASSLAQSWHYGYTF. The CDR3 DNA reads TGTGCCAGCAGCTTAGCGCAGTCGTGGCACTATGGCTACACCTTC.

This chain uses TRBV27 with TRBJ2-5, with 8 bases identical to TRBD1. This CDR3 has 16 residues. Germline CDR1 is MNHEY and CDR2 is SMNVEV (reference sequence). V dropped 2 bases and J dropped 2; count of bases not matched to a gene: 7. This CDR3 reads CASSLVTGGRQETQYF. CDR3 DNA: TGTGCCAGCAGTTTAGTCACAGGGGGTCGGCAAGAGACCCAGTACTTC.

The rearrangement uses TRBV5-1 and TRBJ2-5, with TRBD2 matching 9 bases. CDR1 is SGHRS, CDR2 YFSETQ, per germline. V lost 1 base to trimming and J lost 3 bases; unmatched junction nucleotides: 1. The CDR3 covers 14 residues. This chain's CDR3 is CASSLPSGEETQYF. In nucleotides, the CDR3 is TGCGCCAGCAGCTTGCCTAGCGGGGAAGAGACCCAGTACTTC.